A single sample gave rise to the 6 T cell receptor beta chains below, sequenced in a study of cytomegalovirus exposure and HLA in healthy donors. Use of 60 Vbeta and 13 Jbeta primers characterized the PCR. Clones were read by immunoSEQ multiplex PCR, and TCRdb kept only the in-frame ones, dropping some. The sample has 38,000 or so clones; the top ten hold approximately 10%. The specimen was PBMCs. These receptors all come from a man aged 35 to 55 in good health and CMV-seropositive.

The V and J genes are TRBV6-5 and TRBJ1-1, with D possibly TRBD1 on 6 matching bases. CDR3 length equals 15 residues. Germline V gene sequence: CDR1 MNHEY, CDR2 SVGAGI. The V and J ends lost 0 bases and 5 bases respectively, with 13 bases between them. The chain's CDR3 is CASSYSNRARTEAFF. Here the CDR3 DNA reads TGTGCCAGCAGTTACTCAAACAGGGCTAGGACTGAAGCTTTCTTT.

V is TRBV6-1 and J is TRBJ2-3, with TRBD2 matching over 12 bases. The CDR3 runs 17 residues. V gave up 0 bases and J gave up 3 bases; unmatched junction bases: 4. Germline V lookup: CDR1 MNHNS, CDR2 SASEGT. The CDR3 DNA sequence: TGTGCCAGCAGTGAAGCCTATCTAGCGGGAGGGACAGATACGCAGTATTTT. Protein sequence: CASSEAYLAGGTDTQYF.

The V and J genes are TRBV2 and TRBJ2-2; 10 nucleotides align to TRBD1. Germline loops: CDR1 SNHLY, CDR2 FYNNEI. The CDR3 has 17 amino acids. V lost 0 bases, J lost 5 bases, and 6 bases stayed unmatched. The DNA of the CDR3 is TGTGCCAGCAGTGAAGCGCCGGGACAGGGGTATACCGGGGAGCTGTTTTTT. Translating it yields CASSEAPGQGYTGELFF.

The chain links TRBV2 to TRBJ1-1; D is unclear. CDR3 length: 11 residues. V gave up 8 bases and J gave up 5 bases, with 9 bases separating them. CDR1 SNHLY and CDR2 FYNNEI come from the germline V gene. The CDR3: CASPPGTEAFF. CDR3 nucleotide sequence: TGTGCCAGCCCCCCGGGAACTGAAGCTTTCTTT.

V usage is TRBV18 and J usage is TRBJ2-2, with 10 nucleotides matching TRBD2. Unmatched junction bases numbered 10, after V lost 2 bases and J lost 4 bases. Germline V gives CDR1 KGHSH, CDR2 LQKENI. CDR3 length: 18 amino acids. The CDR3 region has the DNA TGTGCCAGCTCACCAATATTCTCACTAGCGGGACCCACCGGGGAGCTGTTTTTT. This sequence encodes CASSPIFSLAGPTGELFF. Combining the CDR3 with reference TRBV18 and TRBJ2-2 gives the whole variable domain NAGVMQNPRHLVRRRGQEARLRCSPMKGHSHVYWYRQLPEEGLKFMVYLQKENIIDESGMPKERFSAEFPKEGPSILRIQQVVRGDSAAYFCASSPIFSLAGPTGELFFGEGSRLTVL.

The V gene is TRBV11-3, the J gene TRBJ1-6; 9 nucleotides align to TRBD1. This CDR3 contains 15 residues. V lost 5 bases, J lost 7 bases, and 6 bases stayed unmatched. CDR1 and CDR2 from the germline V gene are SGHNT and YENEEA. The CDR3 DNA is TGTGCCAGCAGCCTGGGACAGGGTAAAAATTCACCCCTCCACTTT. Protein: CASSLGQGKNSPLHF.